This T cell receptor (beta chain) originates from a study of T cell changes during pregnancy in multiple sclerosis. CDR3 length: 18 residues. V was clipped by 1 base and J by 7 bases; unmatched bases: 8. Germline V gene lookup returns CDR1 SGHVS and CDR2 FQNEAQ. Using immunoSEQ multiplex PCR, the repertoire was profiled, and TCRdb retains in-frame clones only, with some absent. The table shows about 51,000 clones, with approximately 90% occurring only once. This clonotype was obtained from a female donor with multiple sclerosis, enrolled in a pregnancy study. Sequenced material: CD8+ T cells from peripheral blood mononuclear cells, taken in the second trimester of pregnancy. The chain carries TRBV7-8 and TRBJ2-1, with 15 bases lining up with TRBD2. CDR3 nucleotide sequence: TGTGCCAGCAGCTTAGGGACTAGCGGGGGGGCTCGGCGTAATGAGCAGTTCTTC. It is translated as CASSLGTSGGARRNEQFF.